This T cell receptor beta chain was captured by sequencing in a study of T cell responses to AZD1222 COVID-19 vaccine. Germline V gives CDR1 KGHSH, CDR2 LQKENI. Trimming shortened V by 1 base and J by 2 bases, and 14 bases separated the two germline ends. The CDR3 covers 17 residues. This clone came up once. The repertoire was sequenced with immunoSEQ multiplex PCR; TCRdb's copy has only in-frame clones and lacks some. The sample has around 100,000 clones, around 94% seen once. The sequences come from peripheral blood, collected on day 0 of AZD1222 vaccination. The source is an adult in good health. This sequence joins TRBV18 and TRBJ1-4; D not resolved. The CDR3 loop reads CASSPQGRTATNEKLFF. For the CDR3, the DNA is TGTGCCAGCTCACCACAAGGGCGCACTGCGACTAATGAAAAACTGTTTTTT.